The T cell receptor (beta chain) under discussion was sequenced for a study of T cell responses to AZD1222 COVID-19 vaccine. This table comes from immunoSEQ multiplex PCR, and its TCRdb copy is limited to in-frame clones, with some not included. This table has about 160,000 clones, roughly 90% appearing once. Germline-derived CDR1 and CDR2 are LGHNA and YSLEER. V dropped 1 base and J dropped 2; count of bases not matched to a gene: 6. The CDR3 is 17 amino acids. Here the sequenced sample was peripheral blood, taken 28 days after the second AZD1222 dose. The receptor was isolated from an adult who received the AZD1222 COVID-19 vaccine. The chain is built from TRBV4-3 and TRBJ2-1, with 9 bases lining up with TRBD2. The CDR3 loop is CASSQGWASGTYNEQFF. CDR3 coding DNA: TGCGCCAGCAGCCAAGGATGGGCTAGCGGGACCTACAATGAGCAGTTCTTC.